This TCR beta chain was sequenced for a study of cytomegalovirus exposure and HLA in healthy donors. Sequencing used immunoSEQ multiplex PCR; TCRdb keeps in-frame clones, though not all of them. The table lists 150,000 to 200,000 clones, around four fifths of them singletons. V was trimmed by 6 bases and J by 1 base, leaving 18 bases between them. This CDR3 contains 16 residues. CDR1 and CDR2 (germline): MDHEN, SYDVKM. The sequenced material came from PBMCs. The TCR comes from a man aged 25 to 40 in good health and CMV-seropositive. V and J are TRBV28 and TRBJ1-2; D perhaps matches TRBD1 (5 bases). CDR3 sequence (DNA): TGTGCCAGCAGCCGACGTTCCGGGGGGGTTAACTATGGCTACACCTTC. This codes for CASSRRSGGVNYGYTF.